This T cell receptor (beta chain) was observed in a study of cytomegalovirus exposure and HLA in healthy donors. A few counts support this clone. Primers included in the PCR were 60 Vbeta and 13 Jbeta primers. Sequencing used immunoSEQ multiplex PCR; TCRdb keeps in-frame clones, though not all of them. The table has under 200,000 clones, about 72% seen once; the top ten hold more than 3%. Germline CDR1 reads SGHVS; CDR2 reads FNYEAQ. The CDR3 consists of 16 residues. With 6 bases clipped from V and 9 bases from J, the junction kept 13 bases outside the gene matches. The chain recombines TRBV7-6 with TRBJ2-1; 11 bases map to TRBD2. The source is a man aged 25 to 40 in good health and CMV-seropositive. Sequenced: PBMCs. CDR3 protein: CASSPLAGEGMSEQFF. The CDR3 DNA follows: TGTGCCAGCAGTCCACTAGCGGGGGAAGGAATGTCTGAGCAGTTCTTC.